Listed here are 18 T cell receptor beta chains from one sample, sequenced in a study of blood T cell repertoires in COVID-19. This table comes from immunoSEQ multiplex PCR, and its TCRdb copy is limited to in-frame clones, with some not included. The sample has roughly 180,000 clones, more than 65% seen once. The sample comprised PBMCs or T cells enriched from blood (not recorded which). Receptor source: a man aged 55 to 70 who had recovered from COVID-19.

V gene TRBV7-2 combines with J gene TRBJ1-5; TRBD1 is a possible D gene (6 bases). In germline, CDR1 is SGHTA, CDR2 FQGNSA. V was clipped by 1 base and J by 11 bases, with 12 bases between them. The CDR3 is 13 residues long. The CDR3 sequence is CASSLDWTEAQHF. The CDR3 DNA sequence: TGTGCCAGCAGCTTAGATTGGACAGAGGCCCAGCATTTT. Based on the CDR3 plus reference TRBV7-2 and TRBJ1-5, the full variable domain is GAGVSQSPSNKVTEKGKDVELRCDPISGHTALYWYRQSLGQGLEFLIYFQGNSAPDKSGLPSDRFSAERTGGSVSTLTIQRTQQEDSAVYLCASSLDWTEAQHFGDGTRLSIL.

The chain is built from TRBV7-9 and TRBJ1-4; tentative D call: TRBD1 (6 bases). Trimming shortened V by 5 bases and J by 12 bases, and 25 bases separated the two germline ends. The CDR3 has 16 amino acids. Germline CDR1 reads SEHNR; CDR2 reads FQNEAQ (reference sequence). The CDR3 sequence is CASSQAPGGGNSELFF. Written as DNA, the CDR3 is TGTGCCAGCAGCCAGGCCCCGGGAGGGGGTAATTCGGAACTGTTTTTT.

Only one count was recorded for this clone. The CDR3 DNA reads as TGTGCCAGCAGCCCCCCAAACGGAGTGGAGACCCAGTACTTC. Translated, it gives CASSPPNGVETQYF. The rearrangement joins TRBV28 to TRBJ2-5; D gene ambiguous. This CDR3 has 14 residues. The germline V gene encodes CDR1 MDHEN and CDR2 SYDVKM. Trimming cost V 6 bases and J 5 bases, with 16 bases left between them.

V gene TRBV6-5 combines with J gene TRBJ1-5; no definite D call. The CDR3 runs to 13 residues. The germline gives CDR1 MNHEY, CDR2 SVGAGI. With 10 bases removed from V and 5 bases from J, the gap between germline ends came to 15 bases. CDR3 sequence: CATKRADHQPQHF. DNA of the CDR3: TGTGCCACCAAGCGGGCGGACCATCAGCCCCAGCATTTT.

The rearrangement joins TRBV30 to TRBJ1-6, with 11 bases aligning to TRBD1. The CDR3 is made up of 15 amino acids. V gave up 1 base and J gave up 9 bases; unmatched junction bases: 5. The V gene's germline CDR1 is GTSNPN and CDR2 SVGIG (reference sequence). CDR3 nucleotide sequence: TGTGCCTGGAGTGAAGGGACAGGGGGTTTTTCACCCCTCCACTTT. Its protein is CAWSEGTGGFSPLHF.

The V and J genes are TRBV6-4 and TRBJ2-1, with D perhaps TRBD2 (7 bases). CDR1 and CDR2 from the germline V gene are MRHNA and SNTAGT. This CDR3 has 17 residues. The ends were cut back, 6 bases at V and 0 bases at J, with 18 bases in the middle. The CDR3 here is CASSSTGGGFSYNEQFF. In DNA, the CDR3 is TGTGCCAGCAGCTCGACAGGCGGGGGTTTCTCCTACAATGAGCAGTTCTTC.

The chain has TRBV13 and TRBJ1-2; D uncertain. The CDR3 has 12 residues. The V end lost 2 bases, the J end lost 2 bases, and 3 bases lay between the germline ends. Per the germline V gene, CDR1 is PRHDT and CDR2 is FYEKMQ (reference sequence). CDR3 DNA sequence: TGTGCCAGCAGCTTATCGAACTATGGCTACACCTTC. Its translation: CASSLSNYGYTF. The full variable domain, its missing parts supplied by reference TRBV13 and TRBJ1-2, is AAGVIQSPRHLIKEKRETATLKCYPIPRHDTVYWYQQGPGQDPQFLISFYEKMQSDKGSIPDRFSAQQFSDYHSELNMSSLELGDSALYFCASSLSNYGYTFGSGTRLTVV.

This sequence joins TRBV11-2 and TRBJ2-4; 7 bases fit TRBD2. Trimming at V came to 1 base and at J to 7 bases, leaving 4 bases not matched to a gene. CDR1 SGHAT and CDR2 FQNNGV come from the germline V gene. The CDR3 contains 14 residues. The CDR3 DNA reads as TGTGCCAGCAGCTTAGTGGGGGGGATCAACATTCAGTACTTC. This encodes CASSLVGGINIQYF.

This chain links TRBV15 with TRBJ2-5; 7 bases align to TRBD2. CDR1 and CDR2 (germline): LNHNV, YYDKDF (reference sequence). This CDR3 is 13 amino acids long. V lost 2 bases, J lost 5 bases, and 2 bases stayed unmatched. CDR3 sequence reads: CATSRREEETQYF. For the CDR3, the DNA is TGTGCCACCAGCAGACGGGAGGAGGAGACCCAGTACTTC.

CDR3 residues: CASSDTGGQPQHF. The CDR3 DNA is TGTGCCAGCAGCGATACAGGGGGCCAGCCCCAGCATTTT. The chain links TRBV6-5 to TRBJ1-5; 9 nucleotides align to TRBD1. This CDR3 has 13 residues. CDR1 MNHEY and CDR2 SVGAGI come from the germline V gene. J gave up 7 bases and V 6 bases, and 4 bases lay outside the gene matches.

The chain is built from TRBV5-1 and TRBJ2-7; TRBD1 might be the D (5 bases). The CDR3 spans 14 residues. Trimming pared 4 bases from V and 4 bases from J, leaving 15 bases between. In germline, CDR1 is SGHRS, CDR2 YFSETQ. The CDR3 spells CASSLGDVNYEQYF. CDR3 DNA sequence: TGCGCCAGCAGCCTAGGGGATGTGAATTACGAGCAGTACTTC.

The V call is TRBV9, the J call TRBJ2-5; 7 nucleotides line up with TRBD1. Trimming cost V 1 base and J 2 bases; bases outside gene matches: 5. Germline CDR1 reads SGDLS; CDR2 reads YYNGEE. This CDR3 contains 15 residues. The CDR3 DNA follows: TGTGCCAGCAGCGTAAGTCAGGGACAGCAAGAGACCCAGTACTTC. As protein: CASSVSQGQQETQYF.

V and J are TRBV6-4 and TRBJ1-2; D uncertain. The germline CDR1 and CDR2 sequences are MRHNA and SNTAGT. Trimming cost V 5 bases and J 5 bases, with 15 bases left between them. The CDR3 sequence is 14 residues long. The CDR3 coding sequence is TGTGCCAGCAGTCCAACCCGGGAGTCTTATGGCTACACCTTC. Its protein is CASSPTRESYGYTF.

V and J are TRBV9 and TRBJ2-5; 9 bases agree with TRBD2. Germline loops: CDR1 SGDLS, CDR2 YYNGEE. This CDR3 contains 16 residues. The V gene end was trimmed by 0 bases and the J gene end by 1 base; junction bases not matched to a gene: 4. The CDR3 region is CASSVGLAGPQETQYF. The DNA for the CDR3 is TGTGCCAGCAGCGTAGGGCTAGCGGGGCCCCAAGAGACCCAGTACTTC.

The chain employs TRBV5-1 and TRBJ1-6; 7 positions agree with TRBD1. Germline V CDR1 and CDR2: SGHRS, YFSETQ. J lost 8 bases, V lost 3 bases, and 5 bases had no gene match. The CDR3 loop spans 14 amino acids. In nucleotides, the CDR3 is TGCGCCAGCAGCTGGGGACAGCGGGATTCACCCCTCCACTTT. It translates to CASSWGQRDSPLHF.

V and J are TRBV19 and TRBJ2-1; tentative D call: TRBD1 (5 bases). The CDR3 is 13 residues long. CDR1 and CDR2 (germline): LNHDA, SQIVND (reference sequence). Deletions cut 7 bases from V and 7 bases from J, with 14 bases between. This chain's CDR3 is CASNERGWNEQFF. DNA of the CDR3: TGTGCCAGTAATGAAAGGGGCTGGAATGAGCAGTTCTTC.

This chain links TRBV2 with TRBJ2-7; D is unresolved. The germline V gene encodes CDR1 SNHLY and CDR2 FYNNEI. V was clipped by 3 bases and J by 3 bases, with 6 bases between them. This CDR3 has 12 residues. The CDR3 here is CASSDNFYEQYF. In DNA form, the CDR3 reads TGTGCCAGCAGTGACAACTTCTACGAGCAGTACTTC.

About this clone itself: Mismatch with germline at one junction end may stem from a read error. The chain employs TRBV7-7 and TRBJ2-5; 12 bases agree with TRBD2. CDR3 length: 18 residues. CDR1 and CDR2 from the germline V gene are SSHAT and FNYEAQ (reference sequence). This CDR3 reads CASSLMTSGSSAQETQYF. The CDR3, as DNA: TGTGCTAGCAGCTTAATGACTAGCGGGAGTAGCGCCCAAGAGACCCAGTACTTC.